These 9 T cell receptor beta chains were sequenced from one sample in a study of T cells after yellow fever vaccination. TCRdb called the 5' RACE reads again in MiXCR, with one record for every CDR3 protein. Here the sample spans over 300,000 distinct CDR3 sequences, around 6.8% being singletons. The sample here was PBMCs, taken more than 40 days after the first yellow fever vaccination. The receptors derive from a man younger than 30 who received the YFV17D yellow fever vaccine.

This clonotype was counted a few times. V and J are TRBV4-1 and TRBJ2-3, with 9 nucleotides matching TRBD1. The V and J ends lost 4 bases and 0 bases, in that order; junction bases with no gene match: 8. In germline, CDR1 is MGHRA, CDR2 YSYEKL. The CDR3 loop spans 17 amino acids. CDR3 in DNA: TGCGCCAGCAGCCGCATCCGGGACAGGGATAGCACAGATACGCAGTATTTT. This encodes CASSRIRDRDSTDTQYF.

This clonotype was detected only a few times. The J gene is TRBJ1-2, the V gene TRBV12-3 or TRBV12-4, with D unclear. CDR3 length: 13 amino acids. V lost 4 bases and J 5 bases, leaving 11 bases between the germline ends. The CDR3 region has the DNA TGTGCCAGCAGTTATCAAAGATTGTATGGCTACACCTTC. Translated: CASSYQRLYGYTF.

This sequence joins TRBV29-1 and TRBJ1-1; tentative D call: TRBD1 (6 bases). Germline V CDR1 and CDR2: SQVTM, ANQGSEA. This CDR3 is 14 amino acids long. V lost 6 bases and J lost 0, with 14 bases in between. The CDR3 bases are TGCAGCGTCGTCCCCGGACAGTTGAACACTGAAGCTTTCTTT. Protein product: CSVVPGQLNTEAFF.

The chain uses TRBV5-1 and TRBJ2-5; D unresolved. Germline lookup yields CDR1 SGHRS and CDR2 YFSETQ. This CDR3 is built from 12 residues. V lost 6 bases to trimming and J lost 3 bases, with 9 bases between them. The CDR3 is CASTENKETQYF. The CDR3 DNA is TGCGCCAGCACGGAAAATAAAGAGACCCAGTACTTC.

This clonotype showed up just a few times. The rearrangement joins TRBV18 to TRBJ2-3, with 9 positions matching TRBD1. Germline V gene data show CDR1 as KGHSH and CDR2 as LQKENI. The CDR3 totals 14 residues. With 3 bases clipped from V and 10 bases from J, the junction kept 8 bases outside the gene matches. As DNA, the CDR3 is TGTGCCAGCTCACCCCGGGACAGGGAGGACTCGCAGTATTTT. Translating it yields CASSPRDREDSQYF.

This clonotype was seen a handful of times. The rearrangement uses TRBV24-1 and TRBJ1-1; tentative D call: TRBD1 (6 bases). The CDR3 totals 14 residues. Germline assignment: CDR1 KGHDR and CDR2 SFDVKD. With 4 bases removed from V and 3 bases from J, the gap between germline ends came to 11 bases. The CDR3 DNA sequence: TGTGCCACCAGTGAATCACAGGGTGACACTGAAGCTTTCTTT. Its translation: CATSESQGDTEAFF.

There are a few counts of this clonotype. This sequence joins TRBV5-1 and TRBJ2-7; D call uncertain. Trimming pared 0 bases from V and 3 bases from J, leaving 19 bases between. Per the germline V gene, CDR1 is SGHRS and CDR2 is YFSETQ. The CDR3 consists of 17 residues. The CDR3 bases are TGCGCCAGCAGCTTGGCCTTTCCCCAGAAGGGATTCTACGAGCAGTACTTC. It yields the protein CASSLAFPQKGFYEQYF.

The J gene is TRBJ2-1, the V gene TRBV6-5; 7 bases are a match to TRBD2. In germline, CDR1 is MNHEY, CDR2 SVGAGI. The CDR3 has 15 residues. V was clipped by 2 bases and J by 2 bases; unmatched bases: 3. The CDR3 sequence is CASSYSGAAYNEQFF. CDR3 nucleotide sequence: TGTGCCAGCAGTTACAGCGGGGCAGCCTACAATGAGCAGTTCTTC.

The chain uses TRBV6-5 and TRBJ2-7; D assignment may be TRBD1 or TRBD2 (6 bases each). Germline V gene sequence: CDR1 MNHEY, CDR2 SVGAGI. Between the trimmed V and J ends, which lost 1 base and 6 bases, there was a span of 16 bases. This CDR3 contains 15 residues. The CDR3 sequence is CASSYWGAKFTEQYF. In DNA, the CDR3 is TGTGCCAGCAGTTACTGGGGGGCTAAATTCACCGAGCAGTACTTC.